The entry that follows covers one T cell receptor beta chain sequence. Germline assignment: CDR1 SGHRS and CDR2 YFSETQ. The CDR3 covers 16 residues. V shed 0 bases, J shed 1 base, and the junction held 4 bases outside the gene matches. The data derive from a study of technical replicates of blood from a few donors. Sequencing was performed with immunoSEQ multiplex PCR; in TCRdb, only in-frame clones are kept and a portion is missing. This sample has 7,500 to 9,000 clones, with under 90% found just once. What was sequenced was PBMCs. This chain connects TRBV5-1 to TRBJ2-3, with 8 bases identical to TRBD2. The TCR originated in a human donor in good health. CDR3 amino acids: CASSLELREGTDTQYF. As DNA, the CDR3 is TGCGCCAGCAGCTTGGAGTTGCGGGAGGGCACAGATACGCAGTATTTT.